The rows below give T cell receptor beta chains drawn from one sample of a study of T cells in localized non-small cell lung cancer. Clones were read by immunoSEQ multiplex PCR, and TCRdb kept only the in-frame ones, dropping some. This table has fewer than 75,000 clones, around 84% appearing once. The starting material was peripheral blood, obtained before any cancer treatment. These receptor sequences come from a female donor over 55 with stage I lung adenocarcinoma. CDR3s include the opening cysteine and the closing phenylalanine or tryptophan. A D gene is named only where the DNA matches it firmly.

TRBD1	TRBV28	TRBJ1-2	TGTGCCAGCAGTTTACAGCCAGGGGGCCTCGGGGCGTATGGCTACACCTTC	CASSLQPGGLGAYGYTF
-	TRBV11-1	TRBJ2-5	TGTGCCAGCAGGCCCAGGTACAGGGAGGAGACCCAGTACTTC	CASRPRYREETQYF
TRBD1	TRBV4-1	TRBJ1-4	TGCGCCAGCAGCCCGGTGGACAGGGCAACTAATGAAAAACTGTTTTTT	CASSPVDRATNEKLFF
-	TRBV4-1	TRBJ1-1	TGCGCCAGCAGCCAAGAACGGGGGAGGACTGAAGCTTTCTTT	CASSQERGRTEAFF
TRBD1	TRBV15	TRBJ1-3	TGTGCCGCTCTTGACAGGGAAGCAAACACCATATATTTT	CAALDREANTIYF
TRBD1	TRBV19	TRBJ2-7	TGTGCCAGTAGTGCCAGGGACAGCTCCTACGAGCAGTACTTC	CASSARDSSYEQYF
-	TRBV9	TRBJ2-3	TGTGCCAGCAGCGTAGCTCCATACAGCACAGATACGCAGTATTTT	CASSVAPYSTDTQYF
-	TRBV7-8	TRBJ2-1	TGTGCCAGCAGCCCAGGGGGGGACAGGAGATACAATGAGCAGTTCTTC	CASSPGGDRRYNEQFF
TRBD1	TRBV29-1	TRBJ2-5	TGCAGCGTTGGGGCAGGGGGCGAGGAGACCCAGTACTTC	CSVGAGGEETQYF
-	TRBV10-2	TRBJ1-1	TGCGCCAGCAGTGCAGCGGAACCTTACACTGAAGCTTTCTTT	CASSAAEPYTEAFF
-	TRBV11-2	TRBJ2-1	TGTGCCAGCAGCTTAGTTGCCGGGACACCGCCCTACAATGAGCAGTTCTTC	CASSLVAGTPPYNEQFF
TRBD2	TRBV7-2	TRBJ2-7	TGTGCCAGCAGCGTAGCGGGCGAGCAGTACTTC	CASSVAGEQYF